The 19 T cell receptor beta chains in this list originate from one sample, sequenced in a study of blood T cell repertoires in COVID-19. Only in-frame clones appear in the TCRdb table, and some are missing; sequencing was by immunoSEQ multiplex PCR. The sample lists roughly 700,000 clones, about 90% occurring once. Sequenced material: peripheral blood. The receptors shown here come from a woman under 30 with acute or convalescent COVID-19.

The chain is built from TRBV11-1 and TRBJ2-3; no definite D call. The V end was cut by 0 bases, the J end by 12 bases, with 10 bases between. Per germline, CDR1 SGHAT and CDR2 FQDESV (reference sequence). The CDR3 runs to 12 residues. The chain's CDR3 is CASSLAGTVQYF. The CDR3 region has the DNA TGTGCCAGCAGCTTAGCAGGTACAGTACAGTATTTT. The whole variable domain, remainder taken from reference TRBV11-1 and TRBJ2-3, is EAEVAQSPRYKITEKSQAVAFWCDPISGHATLYWYRQILGQGPELLVQFQDESVVDDSQLPKDRFSAERLKGVDSTLKIQPAELGDSAMYLCASSLAGTVQYFGPGTRLTVL.

This chain connects TRBV13 to TRBJ1-2; 10 bases map to TRBD1. The V segment lost 0 bases and the J segment 4 bases; nucleotides outside the gene matches: 8. Germline CDR1 PRHDT, CDR2 FYEKMQ (reference sequence). The CDR3 covers 17 residues. CDR3 DNA sequence: TGTGCCAGCAGCTTAGGCCGGGGACAGGGGATGAGCTATGGCTACACCTTC. It is translated as CASSLGRGQGMSYGYTF.

The chain links TRBV4-1 to TRBJ1-2; D is perhaps TRBD1 (5 bases). The CDR3 length is 19 residues. Trimming stripped 0 bases from V and 4 bases from J, with 24 bases between. Per germline, CDR1 MGHRA and CDR2 YSYEKL. CDR3 region: CASSQDRLPGRGASYGYTF. CDR3 nucleotide sequence: TGCGCCAGCAGCCAAGATCGCTTGCCGGGGAGGGGCGCCTCCTATGGCTACACCTTC.

The gene calls are TRBV14 and TRBJ2-3; 9 bases line up with TRBD1. The CDR3 is 15 amino acids. In germline, CDR1 is SGHDN, CDR2 FVKESK. V gave up 4 bases and J gave up 6 bases; unmatched junction bases: 8. CDR3 amino acids: CASSLETGGRDTQYF. The CDR3 DNA follows: TGTGCCAGCAGCCTCGAGACAGGGGGTAGGGATACGCAGTATTTT.

The chain recombines TRBV7-9 with TRBJ2-6, with D maybe TRBD2 (5 bases). CDR1 and CDR2 from the germline V gene are SEHNR and FQNEAQ (reference sequence). The CDR3 loop spans 16 amino acids. The V gene lost 2 bases and the J gene lost 3 bases, with 11 bases spanning the gap. The CDR3 loop reads CASSLRVLGGANVLTF. The CDR3 DNA reads as TGTGCCAGCAGCTTAAGGGTACTAGGTGGGGCCAACGTCCTGACTTTC.

Remarks on this clone: One junction end disagrees with the germline gene, perhaps due to a read error. The chain joins TRBV5-4 to TRBJ1-1; the match to TRBD1 covers 8 bases. This CDR3 region has 15 residues. Germline V gene data show CDR1 as SGHNT and CDR2 as YYREEE (reference sequence). Here the CDR3 DNA reads TGTGCCAGCAACTTGAAAGGACAGGGGAACACTGAAGCTTTCTTT. Translated: CASNLKGQGNTEAFF.

The genes are TRBV7-9 and TRBJ2-5; D perhaps matches TRBD1 (6 bases). Germline-derived CDR1 and CDR2 are SEHNR and FQNEAQ (reference sequence). Trimming pared 1 base from V and 1 base from J, leaving 10 bases between. The CDR3 totals 15 residues. DNA of the CDR3: TGTGCCAGCAGCTTAGTGTGGGACACCCAAGAGACCCAGTACTTC. Its translation: CASSLVWDTQETQYF.

The CDR3 sequence: CASREGNLTSGGLLSTGELFF. The CDR3 DNA reads as TGTGCCAGCAGGGAGGGGAATCTGACTAGCGGGGGCCTACTGTCAACCGGGGAGCTGTTTTTT. V gene TRBV9 combines with J gene TRBJ2-2; 12 bases are a match to TRBD2. The ends lost 5 bases at V and 5 bases at J; junction bases unmatched: 22. This CDR3 is built from 21 residues. CDR1 SGDLS and CDR2 YYNGEE come from the germline V gene.

The J gene is TRBJ2-1, the V gene TRBV5-1; 7 bases are a match to TRBD2. Trimming cost V 7 bases and J 5 bases; bases outside gene matches: 6. Germline lookup yields CDR1 SGHRS and CDR2 YFSETQ. This CDR3 has 13 residues. The chain's CDR3 is CASGGRVNNEQFF. In DNA form, the CDR3 reads TGCGCCAGCGGGGGGAGGGTCAACAATGAGCAGTTCTTC.

The CDR3 region is CAWSVGTVRDGYTF. In nucleotides, the CDR3 is TGTGCCTGGAGTGTAGGGACAGTAAGAGATGGCTACACCTTC. The V and J genes are TRBV30 and TRBJ1-2, with TRBD1 matching over 7 bases. The CDR3 length is 14 residues. The ends lost 0 bases at V and 6 bases at J; junction bases unmatched: 7. Germline V lookup: CDR1 GTSNPN, CDR2 SVGIG (reference sequence).

The J gene is TRBJ2-5, the V gene TRBV14; D possibly corresponds to TRBD2 (5 bases). Looked up from germline, CDR1 is SGHDN and CDR2 is FVKESK. Trimming removed 4 bases at V and 5 bases at J, with 23 bases between. CDR3 length equals 17 residues. The DNA for the CDR3 is TGTGCCAGCAGCCGTCGGTTGAGGACGGAGGTTTCGGAGACCCAGTACTTC. Its translation: CASSRRLRTEVSETQYF.

The CDR3 bases are TGTGCCAGCAGTTACTCGGGCAGCCCGAGCTCCTACAATGAGCAGTTCTTC. Its protein product is CASSYSGSPSSYNEQFF. The chain recombines TRBV6-2 or TRBV6-3 with TRBJ2-1, with D unresolved. V was shortened by 0 bases and J by 0 bases, with 12 bases between the two germline ends. CDR3 length: 17 amino acids. Germline V lookup: CDR1 MNHEY, CDR2 SVGEGT.

The gene calls are TRBV24-1 and TRBJ1-5; D remains ambiguous. This CDR3 is 14 amino acids long. V lost 4 bases, J lost 7 bases, and 13 bases lay in between. Germline V lookup: CDR1 KGHDR, CDR2 SFDVKD. In DNA form, the CDR3 reads TGTGCCACCAGTGACCCAGGTAAGAACCAGCCCCAGCATTTT. Translating gives CATSDPGKNQPQHF.

Points on this clone: This CDR3 is also generated by other DNA sequences in the sample. The V and J genes are TRBV9 and TRBJ2-7, with D tentatively TRBD1 (5 bases). The CDR3 extends over 15 amino acids. Looked up from germline, CDR1 is SGDLS and CDR2 is YYNGEE. V shed 0 bases and J shed 3 bases, with 13 bases lying between them. Written as DNA, the CDR3 is TGTGCCAGCAGCGTAGGGCAGGGCCGGATCTACGAGCAGTACTTC. It encodes CASSVGQGRIYEQYF. Full variable domain (missing parts from reference TRBV9 and TRBJ2-7): DSGVTQTPKHLITATGQRVTLRCSPRSGDLSVYWYQQSLDQGLQFLIQYYNGEERAKGNILERFSAQQFPDLHSELNLSSLELGDSALYFCASSVGQGRIYEQYFGPGTRLTVT.

The chain has TRBV30 and TRBJ1-5; no definite D call. V dropped 4 bases and J dropped 7 bases, with 17 bases sitting between them. CDR1 is GTSNPN and CDR2 is SVGIG in the germline V gene (reference sequence). The CDR3 has 14 amino acids. The CDR3 sequence: CAWTQPAVEQPQHF. The CDR3 DNA reads as TGTGCCTGGACCCAACCGGCGGTGGAACAGCCCCAGCATTTT.

In nucleotides, the CDR3 is TGTGCCAGTAGTATCTTGGGGGCCTCGAACACCGGGGAGCTGTTTTTT. Amino acid sequence: CASSILGASNTGELFF. The chain recombines TRBV19 with TRBJ2-2, with a tentative D call TRBD1 (6 bases). CDR1 is LNHDA, CDR2 SQIVND, per germline (reference sequence). V gave up 3 bases and J gave up 0 bases, with 11 bases separating them. This CDR3 spans 16 amino acids.

The chain employs TRBV29-1 and TRBJ1-2; 8 bases map to TRBD1. The CDR3 length is 12 residues. With 6 bases clipped from V and 4 bases from J, the junction kept 4 bases outside the gene matches. Germline loops: CDR1 SQVTM, CDR2 ANQGSEA. The DNA of the CDR3 is TGCAGCGTCAGGGACAGGATCTATGGCTACACCTTC. Its protein product is CSVRDRIYGYTF.

The J gene is TRBJ1-2, the V gene TRBV27; no firm D call. This CDR3 region has 11 residues. Germline V lookup: CDR1 MNHEY, CDR2 SMNVEV (reference sequence). V was clipped by 5 bases and J by 4 bases, with 5 bases between them. In DNA form, the CDR3 reads TGTGCCAGCAGTGGGCCCTATGGCTACACCTTC. Residues: CASSGPYGYTF.

The chain recombines TRBV5-1 with TRBJ1-3; D gene unclear. Germline V gene lookup returns CDR1 SGHRS and CDR2 YFSETQ. The CDR3 is made up of 16 amino acids. V lost 2 bases and J lost 1, with 13 bases in between. The CDR3 DNA reads as TGCGCCAGCAGCTTAGAGACATTGGAATCTGGAAACACCATATATTTT. This sequence encodes CASSLETLESGNTIYF.